This T cell receptor beta chain was found in a study of CD8+CD57+ T cells in acquired aplastic anemia. Study details: CD4+ and CD8+ cells, once sorted, gave DNA averaging roughly 3.2 ug.

Sequencing was done on patients that had shown CD8+CD57+ cell expansion by flow cytometry. Germline CDR1 is SGDLS and CDR2 is YYNGEE. The CDR3 is made up of 14 amino acids. TCR beta VDJ and CDR3 profiling used genomic DNA as template. TCRdb processed the reads anew with MiXCR; each CDR3 protein has one entry. This table has 200,000 to 300,000 distinct CDR3 sequences, approximately 82% appearing once. Details on this clonotype: A junction end diverges from the germline sequence, so it may reflect a read error.

The specimen sequenced was sorted CD4+, CD8+, or CD8+CD57+ T cells (not recorded which) from PBMCs. The V and J genes are TRBV9 and TRBJ1-4; D perhaps matches TRBD1 (5 bases). This clonotype originated in a human donor with aplastic anemia. CDR3 nucleotide sequence: TGTGCCAGCAGCGGAGGCGGGACTAGCTCAGATACGCTTTTT. It translates to CASSGGGTSSDTLF.